This T cell receptor (beta chain) was sequenced in a study of blood T cell repertoires in COVID-19. Looking at the study overall: PBMCs, B-cell-depleted T cells, or T cells were the source of the cDNA or gDNA that made up the material.

Trimming took 4 bases from V and 0 from J, leaving 14 bases between them. The CDR3 covers 16 residues. In germline, CDR1 is SGHRS, CDR2 YFSETQ. Per the original data handling: Amplification from reference gene primers served as the basis for estimated nucleated cell counts. The repertoire was sequenced with immunoSEQ multiplex PCR; TCRdb's copy has only in-frame clones and lacks some. For V, J and clone size, that table is used; D and trimming come from the DNA. The table includes roughly 110,000 clones, approximately 90% detected once. The TCR originated in a human donor with acute or convalescent COVID-19. The donor label of this sample is uncertain. The rearrangement uses TRBV5-1 and TRBJ2-1; no firm D call. The sample was peripheral blood. CDR3 sequence: CASSPADWSSYNEQFF. The CDR3 DNA is TGCGCCAGCAGCCCGGCCGACTGGAGCTCCTACAATGAGCAGTTCTTC.